The clone carrying this TCR beta chain was observed many times. What it recognizes is unknown. The CDR3 contains 14 residues. The germline V gene has CDR1 SNHLY and CDR2 FYNNEI. Trimming removed 5 bases at V and 0 bases at J, with 8 bases between. After template switching added a universal primer site, the resulting cDNA carried unique molecular identifiers. TCRdb processed the 5' RACE reads anew with MiXCR; each CDR3 protein has one entry. The sample contains fewer than 450,000 distinct CDR3 sequences, roughly 9% of which appear only once. The data were obtained in a study of identical twins. Overall study results and limits: Out-of-frame TCR alpha sharing in monozygotic twins exceeded recombination model predictions. Out-of-frame alpha sequences shared between twins exhibited an excess of low generation probability. Beta out-of-frame sequences showed weaker excess sharing between twins.

The sequencing input was naive T cells sorted from blood. The receptor was isolated from a woman between 50 and 59 years old in good health. The chain combines TRBV2 with TRBJ2-1; D ambiguous. CDR3 amino acids: CASSSANSYNEQFF. CDR3 sequence (DNA): TGTGCCAGCAGTAGTGCTAACTCCTACAATGAGCAGTTCTTC.